This paragraph reports one TCR beta chain. The PCR employed 60 Vbeta primers together with 13 Jbeta primers. Study processing details: About 10 million shared chains were among 65 million to 85 million unique TCR beta chains counted in a later analysis. The method was immunoSEQ multiplex PCR; TCRdb's version includes in-frame clones alone and lacks a portion of them. That table furnishes V, J and clone size, whereas the DNA furnished D and trimming. Of 150,000 to 200,000 clones in the sample, 75% to 85% were seen once. The CDR3 has 15 residues. CDR1 is SGHTA, CDR2 FQGNSA, per germline. J was trimmed by 6 bases and V by 6 bases; bases with no gene match: 6. The data derive from a study of cytomegalovirus exposure and HLA in healthy donors. Looking at the study overall: An analysis done earlier identified 117 million unique TCR beta sequences from about 179 million T cells.

V is TRBV7-2 and J is TRBJ2-1; TRBD2 aligns across 12 bases. Sequencing used PBMCs. The sequence derives from a woman under 40 in good health and CMV-seronegative. CDR3 protein: CASRLAGGPTNEQFF. The CDR3, as DNA: TGTGCCAGCAGGCTAGCGGGAGGGCCGACCAATGAGCAGTTCTTC.